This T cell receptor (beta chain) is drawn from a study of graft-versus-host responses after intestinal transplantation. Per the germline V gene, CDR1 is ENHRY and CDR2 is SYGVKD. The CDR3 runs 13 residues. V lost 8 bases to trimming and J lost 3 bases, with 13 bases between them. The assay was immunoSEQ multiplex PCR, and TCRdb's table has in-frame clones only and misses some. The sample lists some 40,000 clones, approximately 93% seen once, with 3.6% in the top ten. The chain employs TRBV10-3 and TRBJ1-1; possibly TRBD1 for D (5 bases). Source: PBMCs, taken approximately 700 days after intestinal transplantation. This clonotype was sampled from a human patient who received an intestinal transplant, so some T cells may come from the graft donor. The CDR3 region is CAIGTRGDTEAFF. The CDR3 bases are TGTGCCATCGGGACGAGGGGTGACACTGAAGCTTTCTTT.